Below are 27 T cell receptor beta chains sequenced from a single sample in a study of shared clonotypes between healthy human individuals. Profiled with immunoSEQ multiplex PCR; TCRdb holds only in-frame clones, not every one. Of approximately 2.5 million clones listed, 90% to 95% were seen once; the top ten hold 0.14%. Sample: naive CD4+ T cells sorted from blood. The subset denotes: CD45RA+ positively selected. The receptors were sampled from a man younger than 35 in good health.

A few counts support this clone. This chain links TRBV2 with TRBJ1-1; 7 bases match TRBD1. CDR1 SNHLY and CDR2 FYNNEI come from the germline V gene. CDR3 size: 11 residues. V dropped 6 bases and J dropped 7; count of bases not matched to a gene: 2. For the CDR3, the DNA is TGTGCCAGCAGATGGGACAGTGAAGCTTTCTTT. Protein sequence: CASRWDSEAFF. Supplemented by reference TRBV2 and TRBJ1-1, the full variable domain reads EPEVTQTPSHQVTQMGQEVILRCVPISNHLYFYWYRQILGQKVEFLVSFYNNEISEKSEIFDDQFSVERPDGSNFTLKIRSTKLEDSAMYFCASRWDSEAFFGQGTRLTVV.

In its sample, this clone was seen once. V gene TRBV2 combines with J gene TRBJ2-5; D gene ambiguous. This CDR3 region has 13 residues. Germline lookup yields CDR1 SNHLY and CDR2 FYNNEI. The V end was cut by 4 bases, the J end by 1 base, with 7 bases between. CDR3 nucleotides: TGTGCCAGCAGTGGTCGGACCCAAGAGACCCAGTACTTC. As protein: CASSGRTQETQYF.

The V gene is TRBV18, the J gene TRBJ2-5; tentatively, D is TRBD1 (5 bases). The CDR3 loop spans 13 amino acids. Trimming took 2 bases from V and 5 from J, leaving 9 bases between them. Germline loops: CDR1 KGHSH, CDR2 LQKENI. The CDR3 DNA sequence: TGTGCCAGCTCACCAAGGGGTTTGGAGACCCAGTACTTC. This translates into CASSPRGLETQYF.

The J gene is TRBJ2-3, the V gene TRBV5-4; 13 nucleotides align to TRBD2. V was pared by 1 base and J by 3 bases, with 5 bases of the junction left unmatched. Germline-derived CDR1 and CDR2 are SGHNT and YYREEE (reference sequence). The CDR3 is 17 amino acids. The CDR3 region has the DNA TGTGCCAGCAGCTTGACTAGCGGGAGGGGTCAGACAGATACGCAGTATTTT. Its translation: CASSLTSGRGQTDTQYF.

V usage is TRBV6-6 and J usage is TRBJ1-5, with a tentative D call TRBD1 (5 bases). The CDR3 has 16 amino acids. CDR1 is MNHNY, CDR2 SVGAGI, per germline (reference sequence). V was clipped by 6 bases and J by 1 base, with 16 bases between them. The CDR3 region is CASSLKQVTSNQPQHF. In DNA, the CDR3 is TGTGCCAGCAGCCTTAAACAGGTTACAAGCAATCAGCCCCAGCATTTT.

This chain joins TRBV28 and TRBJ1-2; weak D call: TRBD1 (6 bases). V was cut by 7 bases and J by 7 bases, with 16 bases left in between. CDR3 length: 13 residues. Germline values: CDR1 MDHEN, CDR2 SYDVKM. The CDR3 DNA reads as TGTGCCAGCACCTGGGCAGGGGTCTTTGGCTACACCTTC. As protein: CASTWAGVFGYTF.

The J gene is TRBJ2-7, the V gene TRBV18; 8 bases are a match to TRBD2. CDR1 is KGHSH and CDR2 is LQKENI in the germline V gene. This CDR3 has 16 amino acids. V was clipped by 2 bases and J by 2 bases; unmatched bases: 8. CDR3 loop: CASSPVSGGVPYEQYF. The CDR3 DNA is TGTGCCAGCTCACCAGTGAGCGGGGGCGTCCCCTACGAGCAGTACTTC.

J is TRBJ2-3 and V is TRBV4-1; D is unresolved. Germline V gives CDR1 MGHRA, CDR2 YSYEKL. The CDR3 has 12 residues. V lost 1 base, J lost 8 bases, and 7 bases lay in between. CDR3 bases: TGCGCCAGCAGCCAAGCTTTGGGTACGCAGTATTTT. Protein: CASSQALGTQYF.

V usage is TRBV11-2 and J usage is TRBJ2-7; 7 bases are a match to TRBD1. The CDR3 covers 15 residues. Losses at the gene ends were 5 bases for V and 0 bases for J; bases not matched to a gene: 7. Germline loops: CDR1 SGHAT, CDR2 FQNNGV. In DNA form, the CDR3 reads TGTGCCAGCAGCCGACAGGGTTTTTCCTCCTACGAGCAGTACTTC. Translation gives CASSRQGFSSYEQYF.

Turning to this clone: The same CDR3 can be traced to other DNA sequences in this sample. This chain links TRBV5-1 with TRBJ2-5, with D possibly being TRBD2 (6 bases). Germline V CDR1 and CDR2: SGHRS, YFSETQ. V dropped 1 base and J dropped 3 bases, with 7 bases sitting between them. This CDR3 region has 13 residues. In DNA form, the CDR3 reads TGCGCCAGCAGCTTGTTAGCGGAAGAGACCCAGTACTTC. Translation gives CASSLLAEETQYF. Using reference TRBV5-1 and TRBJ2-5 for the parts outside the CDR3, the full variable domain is KAGVTQTPRYLIKTRGQQVTLSCSPISGHRSVSWYQQTPGQGLQFLFEYFSETQRNKGNFPGRFSGRQFSNSRSEMNVSTLELGDSALYLCASSLLAEETQYFGPGTRLLVL.

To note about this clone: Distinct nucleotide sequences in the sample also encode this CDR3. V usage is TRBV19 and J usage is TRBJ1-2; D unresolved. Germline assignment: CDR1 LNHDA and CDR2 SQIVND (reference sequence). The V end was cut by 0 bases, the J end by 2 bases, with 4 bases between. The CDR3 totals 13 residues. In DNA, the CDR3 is TGTGCCAGTAGTATAGAGGGAAACTATGGCTACACCTTC. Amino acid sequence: CASSIEGNYGYTF.

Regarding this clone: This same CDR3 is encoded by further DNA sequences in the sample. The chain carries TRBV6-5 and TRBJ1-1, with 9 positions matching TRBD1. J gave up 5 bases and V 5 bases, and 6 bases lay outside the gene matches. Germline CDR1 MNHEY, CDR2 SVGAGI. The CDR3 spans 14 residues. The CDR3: CASSPQGAGTEAFF. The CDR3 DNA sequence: TGTGCCAGCAGTCCACAGGGGGCCGGAACTGAAGCTTTCTTT.

The CDR3 protein is CAISEFETGGGGYTF. CDR3 coding DNA: TGTGCCATCAGTGAGTTCGAGACAGGGGGCGGTGGCTACACCTTC. The chain combines TRBV10-3 with TRBJ1-2; TRBD1 agrees at 10 bases. Germline values: CDR1 ENHRY, CDR2 SYGVKD. CDR3 size: 15 residues. Trimming cost V 1 base and J 7 bases; bases outside gene matches: 6.

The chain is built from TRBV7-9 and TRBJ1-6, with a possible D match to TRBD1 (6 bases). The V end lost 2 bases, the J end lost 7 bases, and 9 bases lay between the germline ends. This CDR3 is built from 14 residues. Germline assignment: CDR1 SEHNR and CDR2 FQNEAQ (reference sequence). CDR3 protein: CASSLKGVNSPLHF. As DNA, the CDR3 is TGTGCCAGCAGCTTAAAGGGGGTGAATTCACCCCTCCACTTT.

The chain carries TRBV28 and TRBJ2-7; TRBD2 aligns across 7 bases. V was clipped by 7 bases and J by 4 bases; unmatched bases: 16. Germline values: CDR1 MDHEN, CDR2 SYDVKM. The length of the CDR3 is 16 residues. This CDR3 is CASTLGLGGTVYEQYF. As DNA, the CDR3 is TGTGCCAGCACCTTAGGGCTGGGAGGGACGGTGTACGAGCAGTACTTC.

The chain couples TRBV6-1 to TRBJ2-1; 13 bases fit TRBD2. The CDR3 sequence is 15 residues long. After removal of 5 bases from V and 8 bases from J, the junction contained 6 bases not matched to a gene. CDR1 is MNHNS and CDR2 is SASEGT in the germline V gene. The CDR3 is CASSSTSGRAHEQFF. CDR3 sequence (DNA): TGTGCCAGCAGTTCCACTAGCGGGAGGGCCCATGAGCAGTTCTTC.

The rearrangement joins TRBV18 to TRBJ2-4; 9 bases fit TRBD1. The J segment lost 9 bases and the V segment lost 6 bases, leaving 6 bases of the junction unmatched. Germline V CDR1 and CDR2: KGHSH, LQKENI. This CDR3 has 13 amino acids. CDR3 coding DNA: TGTGCCAGCTCGCCGTCGGGACAGGGCATTCAGTACTTC. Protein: CASSPSGQGIQYF.

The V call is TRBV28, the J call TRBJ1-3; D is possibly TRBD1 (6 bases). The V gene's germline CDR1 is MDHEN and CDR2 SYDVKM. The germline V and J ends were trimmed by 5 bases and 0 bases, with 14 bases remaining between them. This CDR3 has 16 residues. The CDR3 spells CASSPGHLASGNTIYF. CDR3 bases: TGTGCCAGCAGTCCGGGACACCTAGCCTCTGGAAACACCATATATTTT.

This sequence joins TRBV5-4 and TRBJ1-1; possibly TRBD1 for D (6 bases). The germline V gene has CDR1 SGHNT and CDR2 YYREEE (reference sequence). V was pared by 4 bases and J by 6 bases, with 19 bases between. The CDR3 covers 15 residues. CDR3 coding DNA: TGTGCCAGCAGCGAACGCGGGGGGGCAAACCCTGAAGCTTTCTTT. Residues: CASSERGGANPEAFF.

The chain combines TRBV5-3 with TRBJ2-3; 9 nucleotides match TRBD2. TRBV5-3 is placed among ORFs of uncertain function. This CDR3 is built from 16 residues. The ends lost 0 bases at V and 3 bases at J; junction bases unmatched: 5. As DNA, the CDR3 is TGTGCCAGAAGCTTGGGTGCGGGAGGGACGACAGATACGCAGTATTTT. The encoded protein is CARSLGAGGTTDTQYF.

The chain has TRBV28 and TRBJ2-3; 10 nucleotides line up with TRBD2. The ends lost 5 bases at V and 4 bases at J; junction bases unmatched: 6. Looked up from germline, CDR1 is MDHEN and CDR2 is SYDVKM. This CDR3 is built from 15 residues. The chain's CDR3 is CASSMSSGGPDTQYF. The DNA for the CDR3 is TGTGCCAGCAGTATGTCTAGCGGGGGTCCAGATACGCAGTATTTT.

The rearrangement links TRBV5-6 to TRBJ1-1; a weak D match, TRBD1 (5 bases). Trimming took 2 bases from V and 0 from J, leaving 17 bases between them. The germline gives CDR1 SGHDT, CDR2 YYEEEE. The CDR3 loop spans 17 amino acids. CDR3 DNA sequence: TGTGCCAGCAGCTTTTGGGGGTTCTTAGGAGTGAACACTGAAGCTTTCTTT. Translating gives CASSFWGFLGVNTEAFF.

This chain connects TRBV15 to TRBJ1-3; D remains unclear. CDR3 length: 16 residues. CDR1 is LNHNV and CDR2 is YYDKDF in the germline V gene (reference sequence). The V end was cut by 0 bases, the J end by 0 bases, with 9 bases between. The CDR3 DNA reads TGTGCCACCAGCAGAGATCGAGGTTTCTCTGGAAACACCATATATTTT. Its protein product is CATSRDRGFSGNTIYF.

The CDR3 reads CAISKSGGAAETQYF. Here the CDR3 DNA reads TGTGCCATCAGTAAGAGCGGGGGGGCTGCAGAGACCCAGTACTTC. This chain links TRBV10-3 with TRBJ2-5, with 10 bases lining up with TRBD2. Germline values: CDR1 ENHRY, CDR2 SYGVKD. This CDR3 spans 15 amino acids. V lost 5 bases to trimming and J lost 4 bases; unmatched junction nucleotides: 7.

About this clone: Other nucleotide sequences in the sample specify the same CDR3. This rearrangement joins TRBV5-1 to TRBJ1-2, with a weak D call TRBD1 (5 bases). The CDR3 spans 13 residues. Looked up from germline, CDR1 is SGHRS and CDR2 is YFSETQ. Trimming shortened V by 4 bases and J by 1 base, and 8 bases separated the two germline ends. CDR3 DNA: TGCGCCAGCAGCCAAGACAGTAACTATGGCTACACCTTC. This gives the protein CASSQDSNYGYTF.

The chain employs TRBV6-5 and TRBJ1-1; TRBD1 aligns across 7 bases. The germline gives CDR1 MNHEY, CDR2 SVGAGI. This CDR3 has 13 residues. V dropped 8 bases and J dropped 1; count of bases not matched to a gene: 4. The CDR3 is CASRGTENTEAFF. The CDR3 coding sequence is TGTGCCAGCCGAGGGACAGAGAACACTGAAGCTTTCTTT.

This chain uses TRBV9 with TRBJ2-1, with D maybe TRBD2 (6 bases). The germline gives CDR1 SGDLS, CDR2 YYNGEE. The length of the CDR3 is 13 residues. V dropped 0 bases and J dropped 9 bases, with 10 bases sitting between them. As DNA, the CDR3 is TGTGCCAGCAGCGTAGAGGGACTCGGTGAGCAGTTCTTC. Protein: CASSVEGLGEQFF.